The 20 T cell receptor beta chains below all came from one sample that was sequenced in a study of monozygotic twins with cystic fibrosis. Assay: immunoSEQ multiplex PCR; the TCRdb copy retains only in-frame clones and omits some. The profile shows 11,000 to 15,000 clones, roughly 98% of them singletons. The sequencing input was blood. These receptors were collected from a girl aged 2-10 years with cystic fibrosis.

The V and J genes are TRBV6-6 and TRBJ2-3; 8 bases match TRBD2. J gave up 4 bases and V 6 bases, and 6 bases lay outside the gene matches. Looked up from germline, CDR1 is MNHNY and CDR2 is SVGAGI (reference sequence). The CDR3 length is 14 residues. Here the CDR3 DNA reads TGTGCCAGCAGGGACGGGAGGGTTGCAGATACGCAGTATTTT. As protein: CASRDGRVADTQYF.

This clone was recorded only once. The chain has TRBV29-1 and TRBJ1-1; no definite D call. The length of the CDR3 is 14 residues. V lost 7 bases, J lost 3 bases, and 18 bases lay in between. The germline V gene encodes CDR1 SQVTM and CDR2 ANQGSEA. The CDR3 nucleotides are TGCAGCGCCCGTGAATTCCCCGGGTACACTGAAGCTTTCTTT. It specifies CSAREFPGYTEAFF.

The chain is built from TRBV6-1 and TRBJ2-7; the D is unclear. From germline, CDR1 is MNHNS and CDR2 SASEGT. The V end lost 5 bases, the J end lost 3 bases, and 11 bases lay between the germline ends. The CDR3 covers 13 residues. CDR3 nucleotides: TGTGCCAGCAGTTATGAGATTGTCTACGAGCAGTACTTC. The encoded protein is CASSYEIVYEQYF.

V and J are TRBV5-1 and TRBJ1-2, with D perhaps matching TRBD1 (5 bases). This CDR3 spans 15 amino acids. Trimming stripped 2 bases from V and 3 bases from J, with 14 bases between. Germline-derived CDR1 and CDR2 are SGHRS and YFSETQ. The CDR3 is CASSLGAGIDYGYTF. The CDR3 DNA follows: TGCGCCAGCAGCTTAGGGGCAGGGATCGACTATGGCTACACCTTC.

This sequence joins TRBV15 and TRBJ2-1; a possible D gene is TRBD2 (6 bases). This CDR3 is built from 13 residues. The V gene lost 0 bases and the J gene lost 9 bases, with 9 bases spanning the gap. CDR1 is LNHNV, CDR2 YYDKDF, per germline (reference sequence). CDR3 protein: CATSREVEGEQFF. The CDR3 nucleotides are TGTGCCACCAGCAGAGAGGTGGAGGGTGAGCAGTTCTTC. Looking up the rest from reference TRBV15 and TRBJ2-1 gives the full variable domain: DAMVIQNPRYQVTQFGKPVTLSCSQTLNHNVMYWYQQKSSQAPKLLFHYYDKDFNNEADTPDNFQSRRPNTSFCFLDIRSPGLGDTAMYLCATSREVEGEQFFGPGTRLTVL.

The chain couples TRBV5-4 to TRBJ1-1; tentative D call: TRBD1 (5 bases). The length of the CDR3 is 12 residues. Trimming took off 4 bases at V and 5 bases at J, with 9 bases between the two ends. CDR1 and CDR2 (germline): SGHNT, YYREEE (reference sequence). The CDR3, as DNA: TGTGCCAGCAGCATAGGGACGACTGAAGCTTTCTTT. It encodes CASSIGTTEAFF. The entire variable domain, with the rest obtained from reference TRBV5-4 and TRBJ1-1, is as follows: ETGVTQSPTHLIKTRGQQVTLRCSSQSGHNTVSWYQQALGQGPQFIFQYYREEENGRGNFPPRFSGLQFPNYSSELNVNALELDDSALYLCASSIGTTEAFFGQGTRLTVV.

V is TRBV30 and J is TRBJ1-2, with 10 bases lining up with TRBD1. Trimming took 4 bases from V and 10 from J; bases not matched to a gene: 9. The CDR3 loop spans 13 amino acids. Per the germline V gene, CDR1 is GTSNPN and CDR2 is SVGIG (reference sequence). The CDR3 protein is CAWNPGTGEPYTF. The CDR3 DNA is TGTGCCTGGAACCCGGGGACAGGGGAGCCCTACACCTTC.

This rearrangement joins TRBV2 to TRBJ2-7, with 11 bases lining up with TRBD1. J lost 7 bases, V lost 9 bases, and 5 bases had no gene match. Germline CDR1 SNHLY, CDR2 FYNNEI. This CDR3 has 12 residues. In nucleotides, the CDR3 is TGTGCCAGACAAGGGACAGGGGGAGAGCAGTACTTC. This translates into CARQGTGGEQYF.

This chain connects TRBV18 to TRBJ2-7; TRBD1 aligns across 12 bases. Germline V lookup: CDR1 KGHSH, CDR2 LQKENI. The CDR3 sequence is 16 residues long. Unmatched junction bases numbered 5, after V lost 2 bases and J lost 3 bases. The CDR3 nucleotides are TGTGCCAGCTCACCAAAGGGACAGGGGGCTAACTACGAGCAGTACTTC. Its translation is CASSPKGQGANYEQYF. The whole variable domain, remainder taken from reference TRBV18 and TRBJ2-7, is NAGVMQNPRHLVRRRGQEARLRCSPMKGHSHVYWYRQLPEEGLKFMVYLQKENIIDESGMPKERFSAEFPKEGPSILRIQQVVRGDSAAYFCASSPKGQGANYEQYFGPGTRLTVT.

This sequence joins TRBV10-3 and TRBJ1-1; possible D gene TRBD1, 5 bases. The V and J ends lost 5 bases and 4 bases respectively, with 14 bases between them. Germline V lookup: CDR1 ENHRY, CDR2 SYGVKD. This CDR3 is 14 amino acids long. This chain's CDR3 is CAISNTGIITEAFF. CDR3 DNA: TGTGCCATCAGTAACACAGGAATAATCACTGAAGCTTTCTTT.

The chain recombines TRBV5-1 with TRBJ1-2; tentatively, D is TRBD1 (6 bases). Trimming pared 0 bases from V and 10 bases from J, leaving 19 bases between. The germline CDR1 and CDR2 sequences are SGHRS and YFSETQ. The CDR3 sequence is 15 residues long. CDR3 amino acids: CASSLAGVRQNNYTF. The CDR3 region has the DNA TGCGCCAGCAGCTTGGCAGGGGTCCGGCAGAATAACTACACCTTC.

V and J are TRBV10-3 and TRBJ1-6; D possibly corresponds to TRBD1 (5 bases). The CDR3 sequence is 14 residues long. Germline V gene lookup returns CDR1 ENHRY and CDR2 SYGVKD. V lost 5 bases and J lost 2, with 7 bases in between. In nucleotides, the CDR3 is TGTGCCATCAGTACGACAGCCTATAATTCACCCCTCCACTTT. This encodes CAISTTAYNSPLHF.

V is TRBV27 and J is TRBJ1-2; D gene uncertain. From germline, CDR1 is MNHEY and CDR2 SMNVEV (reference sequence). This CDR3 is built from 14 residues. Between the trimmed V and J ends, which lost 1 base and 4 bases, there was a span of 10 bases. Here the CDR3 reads CASSLLPGVYGYTF. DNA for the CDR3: TGTGCCAGCAGTTTATTACCTGGGGTCTATGGCTACACCTTC.

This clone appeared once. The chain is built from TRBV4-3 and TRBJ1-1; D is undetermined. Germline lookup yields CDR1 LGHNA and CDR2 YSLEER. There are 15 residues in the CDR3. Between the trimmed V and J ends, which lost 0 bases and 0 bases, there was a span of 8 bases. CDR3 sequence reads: CASSQEAGLNTEAFF. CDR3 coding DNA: TGCGCCAGCAGCCAAGAGGCAGGTCTGAACACTGAAGCTTTCTTT.

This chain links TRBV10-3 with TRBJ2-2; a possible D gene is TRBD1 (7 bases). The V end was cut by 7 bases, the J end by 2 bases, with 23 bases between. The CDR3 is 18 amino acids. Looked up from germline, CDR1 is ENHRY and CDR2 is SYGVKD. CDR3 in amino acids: CAIKKGGLTGPNTGELFF. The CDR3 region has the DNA TGTGCCATCAAAAAAGGGGGACTGACAGGGCCAAACACCGGGGAGCTGTTTTTT.

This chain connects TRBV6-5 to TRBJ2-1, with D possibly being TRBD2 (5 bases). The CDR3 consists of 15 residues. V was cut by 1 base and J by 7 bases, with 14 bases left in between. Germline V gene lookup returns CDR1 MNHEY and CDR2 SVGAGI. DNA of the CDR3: TGTGCCAGCAGTTACTTTGGGGAGTCGGGAAATGAGCAGTTCTTC. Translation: CASSYFGESGNEQFF.

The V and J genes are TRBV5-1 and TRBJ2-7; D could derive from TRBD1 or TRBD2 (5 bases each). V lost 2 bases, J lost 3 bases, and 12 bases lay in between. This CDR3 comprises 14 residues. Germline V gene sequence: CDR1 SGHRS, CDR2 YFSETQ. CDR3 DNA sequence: TGCGCCAGCAGCTTTGGGACGGCCCTCTACGAGCAGTACTTC. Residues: CASSFGTALYEQYF.

CDR3 bases: TGCGCCAGCAGCTTGGCCCCGGGACAGGGTACCGGGGAGCTGTTTTTT. Its translation: CASSLAPGQGTGELFF. The chain couples TRBV5-1 to TRBJ2-2; 9 positions agree with TRBD1. Germline V gene data show CDR1 as SGHRS and CDR2 as YFSETQ. CDR3 length: 16 amino acids. V lost 0 bases to trimming and J lost 5 bases; unmatched junction nucleotides: 5.

This CDR3 is CASSRGTDEQYF. In DNA form, the CDR3 reads TGTGCCAGCAGCCGAGGGACGGACGAGCAGTACTTC. This sequence joins TRBV5-4 and TRBJ2-7; D may correspond to TRBD1 or TRBD2 (5 bases each). From germline, CDR1 is SGHNT and CDR2 YYREEE (reference sequence). The ends were cut back, 4 bases at V and 5 bases at J, with 10 bases in the middle. This CDR3 has 12 amino acids.

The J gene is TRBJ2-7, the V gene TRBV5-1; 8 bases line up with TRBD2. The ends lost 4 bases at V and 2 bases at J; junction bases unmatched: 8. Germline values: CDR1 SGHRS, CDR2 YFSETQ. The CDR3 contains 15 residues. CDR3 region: CASSPRLARPYEQYF. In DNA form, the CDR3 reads TGCGCCAGCAGCCCTCGACTAGCGAGACCCTACGAGCAGTACTTC.